The T cell receptor (beta chain) described here comes from a study of CD8 T cells in ankylosing spondylitis. Concerning this clonotype itself: Its target is unknown.

Study-wide findings and caveats: Disease-linked clones were reportedly significantly enriched in matched ankylosing spondylitis synovial fluid. Ankylosing spondylitis blood seemed to carry a telltale TCR beta motif made of several highly homologous variants.

The length of the CDR3 is 12 residues. Germline-derived CDR1 and CDR2 are SGDLS and YYNGEE. Trimming cost V 3 bases and J 2 bases, with 2 bases left between them. Quantitative 5'-RACE was performed with molecular barcodes, and it yielded the TCR beta libraries. TCRdb re-called the 5' RACE reads with MiXCR, one entry per CDR3 protein. The sample records approximately 140,000 distinct CDR3 sequences, roughly 44% being singletons. The clonotype originates from a male donor with ankylosing spondylitis. The specimen was synovial fluid, either unsorted or a sorted T cell fraction (not recorded which). This chain connects TRBV9 to TRBJ2-2; no clear D. This CDR3 is CASSENTGELFF. The CDR3 region has the DNA TGTGCCAGCAGCGAAAACACCGGGGAGCTGTTTTTT.